A selection of T cell receptor beta chains follows, all from one sample in a study of long-term antiretroviral therapy in people with HIV. Here immunoSEQ multiplex PCR was the method, and the copy in TCRdb shows in-frame clones only, minus some. The table lists tens of thousands of clones, approximately 80% of them singletons, with roughly 5% in the top ten. The sample here was unsorted PBMCs, taken 1.1 years before starting antiretroviral therapy. These receptors all stem from a woman aged 25 to 39 with HIV. Both conserved end residues are part of each CDR3. Fields, in order: J gene, V gene, clone size, CDR3 protein. Where a row states a size, it is once, few, many or the class of an expanded clone; other rows omit it.

>TRBJ1-6|TRBV6-1|.
CASSEVKSQTYNSPLHF
>TRBJ1-3|TRBV10-3|.
CAISATQGQSSGNTIYF
>TRBJ2-7|TRBV30|.
CAWKDRDHEQYF
>TRBJ1-2|TRBV2|.
CASSEEPRGGFAF
>TRBJ2-2|TRBV12-5|.
CASGLVLSSFANTGELFF
>TRBJ2-1|TRBV25-1|once
CASRHYNEQFF
>TRBJ2-3|TRBV13|.
CASSHYSGGTDTQYF
>TRBJ2-1|TRBV5-6|.
CASRLAGYNEQFF
>TRBJ1-1|TRBV29-1|.
CSAAVGDTEAFF
>TRBJ2-1|TRBV6-4|.
CASSDSISSGGAVSREQFF
>TRBJ1-2|TRBV11-2|.
CASSLVITGVYGYTF
>TRBJ2-3|TRBV4-1|.
CASSQVLAGASDTQYF
>TRBJ1-1|TRBV5-1|.
CASSLAGDTGFTEAFF
>TRBJ2-7|TRBV4-1|medium-sized
CASSSTSGYEQYF
>TRBJ1-6|TRBV11-2|few
CASSLDRGLNSPLHF
>TRBJ2-3|TRBV6-6|.
CASALPPGGGADTQYF
>TRBJ2-5|TRBV20-1|.
CSASSEETQYF
>TRBJ1-5|TRBV6-1|few
CASSGKRMGNQPQHF
>TRBJ1-1|TRBV5-1|once
CASSFEPTGNTEAFF
>TRBJ1-2|TRBV4-1|few
CASSPDRGLQGYTF
>TRBJ1-1|TRBV7-3|.
CASSLNGAEAFF
>TRBJ2-1|TRBV15|.
CATSRYRGANEQFF
>TRBJ2-5|TRBV7-2|once
CASSLATRGEETQYF
>TRBJ2-2|TRBV9|.
CASSVGGLNTGELFF
>TRBJ2-5|TRBV25-1|.
CASSEGRGYQETQYF
>TRBJ1-2|TRBV19|.
CASSKRGRDYGYTF
>TRBJ1-3|TRBV6-5|.
CASIPRDPGNTIYF
>TRBJ1-5|TRBV7-9|.
CASSFGGQEMPQHF
>TRBJ2-1|TRBV9|.
CASRPGSGGYNEQFF
>TRBJ1-4|TRBV25-1|.
CASRNTGSNEKLFF
>TRBJ2-7|TRBV28|once
CASSSGGQYEQYF
>TRBJ2-3|TRBV5-3|.
CARRSGGPSTDTQYF
>TRBJ2-1|TRBV30|.
CAWSPGRTRDNEQFF
>TRBJ1-2|TRBV7-9|.
CASSSFPQGVSGYTF
>TRBJ2-3|TRBV7-9|.
CASGTLQVYPSTDTQYF
>TRBJ2-5|TRBV13|.
CASSLEIQETQYF
>TRBJ2-1|TRBV5-6|once
CASSLSTAYNEQFF